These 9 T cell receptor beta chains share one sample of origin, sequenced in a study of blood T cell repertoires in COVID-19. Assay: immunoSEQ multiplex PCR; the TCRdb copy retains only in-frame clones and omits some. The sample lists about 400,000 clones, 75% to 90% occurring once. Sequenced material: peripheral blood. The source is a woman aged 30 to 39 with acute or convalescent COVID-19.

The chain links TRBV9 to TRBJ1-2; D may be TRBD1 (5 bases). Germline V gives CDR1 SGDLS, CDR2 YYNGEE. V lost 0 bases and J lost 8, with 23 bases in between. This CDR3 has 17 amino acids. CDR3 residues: CASSVAPVGAAHEGYTF. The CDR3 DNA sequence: TGTGCCAGCAGCGTAGCTCCGGTAGGGGCAGCGCATGAAGGCTACACCTTC.

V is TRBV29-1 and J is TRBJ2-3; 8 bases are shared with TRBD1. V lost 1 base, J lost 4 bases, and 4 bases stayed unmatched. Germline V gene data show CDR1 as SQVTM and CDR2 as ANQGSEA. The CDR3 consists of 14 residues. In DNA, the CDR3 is TGCAGCGTTGAAGGGACAGGGATTGCAGATACGCAGTATTTT. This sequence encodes CSVEGTGIADTQYF.

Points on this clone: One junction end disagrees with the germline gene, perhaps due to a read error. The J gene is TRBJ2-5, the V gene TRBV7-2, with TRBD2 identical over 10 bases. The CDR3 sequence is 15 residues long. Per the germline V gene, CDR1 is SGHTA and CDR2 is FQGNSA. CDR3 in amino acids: CASRLAGGRGETQYF. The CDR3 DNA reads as TGTGCCAGCAGATTAGCGGGGGGAAGGGGAGAGACCCAGTACTTC.

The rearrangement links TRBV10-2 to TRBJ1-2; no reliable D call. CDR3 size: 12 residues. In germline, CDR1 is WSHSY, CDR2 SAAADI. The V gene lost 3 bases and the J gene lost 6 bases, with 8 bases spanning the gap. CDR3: CASSDPGDGYTF. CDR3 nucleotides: TGCGCCAGCAGTGATCCCGGGGATGGCTACACCTTC.

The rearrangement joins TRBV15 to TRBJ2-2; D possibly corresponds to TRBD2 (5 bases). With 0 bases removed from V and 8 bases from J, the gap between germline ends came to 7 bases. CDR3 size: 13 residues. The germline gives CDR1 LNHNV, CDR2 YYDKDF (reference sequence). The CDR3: CATSREGSGELFF. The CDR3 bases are TGTGCCACCAGCAGAGAAGGGAGTGGGGAGCTGTTTTTT.

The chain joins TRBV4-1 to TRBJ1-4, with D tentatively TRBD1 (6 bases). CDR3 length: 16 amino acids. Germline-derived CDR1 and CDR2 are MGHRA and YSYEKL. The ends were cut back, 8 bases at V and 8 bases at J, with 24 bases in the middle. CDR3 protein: CASHGAPLQGAEKLFF. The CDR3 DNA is TGCGCCAGCCACGGTGCCCCTTTACAGGGCGCGGAAAAACTGTTTTTT.

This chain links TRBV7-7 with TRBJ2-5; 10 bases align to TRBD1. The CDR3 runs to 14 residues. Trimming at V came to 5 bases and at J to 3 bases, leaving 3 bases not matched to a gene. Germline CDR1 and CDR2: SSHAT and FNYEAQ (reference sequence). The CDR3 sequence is CASSPDRGEETQYF. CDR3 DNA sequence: TGTGCCAGCAGCCCGGACAGGGGGGAAGAGACCCAGTACTTC.

The CDR3 bases are TGTGCCAGCAGCTTGGATACTAGCGGGGGCCGACACAATGAGCAGTTCTTC. Residues: CASSLDTSGGRHNEQFF. This chain connects TRBV5-6 to TRBJ2-1; 11 bases fit TRBD2. Germline loops: CDR1 SGHDT, CDR2 YYEEEE. CDR3 length equals 17 residues. With 0 bases clipped from V and 5 bases from J, the junction kept 7 bases outside the gene matches.

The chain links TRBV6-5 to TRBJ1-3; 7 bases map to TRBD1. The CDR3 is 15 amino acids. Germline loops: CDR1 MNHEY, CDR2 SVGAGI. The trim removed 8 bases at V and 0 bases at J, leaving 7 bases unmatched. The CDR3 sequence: CASESGQRSGNTIYF. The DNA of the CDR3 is TGTGCCAGCGAGTCGGGACAGCGCTCTGGAAACACCATATATTTT.